These T cell receptor beta chains were read from a single sample in a study of neurological immune-mediated disorders. One entry per CDR3 protein results from TCRdb running MiXCR on the 5' RACE reads. The table has tens of thousands of distinct CDR3 sequences, 10% seen once; the top ten hold about 20%. Material for sequencing was PBMCs. Every receptor here comes from a woman in her thirties or forties with HTLV-1-associated myelopathy (HAM/TSP). Each CDR3 is given with its conserved first and last residue. The size entry is marked missing in some rows and otherwise reads once, few, many or a size class.

>TRBV11-1|NA
CASSSGQGNNQPQHF
>TRBV5-6|few
CASSLFKADLGTYEQYF
>TRBV18|NA
CVSSPGVTDTQYF
>TRBV3-1|few
CASSPVGNEQFF
>TRBV12-3/TRBV12-4|many
CASSLGGLTGITEAFF
>TRBV3-1|NA
CASSRDRGRSDYTF
>TRBV5-5|many
CASSLAPESEQYF
>TRBV5-1|many
CASSLQGVDTEAFF
>TRBV20-1|many
CSARDLGIAGSGANVLTF
>TRBV20-1|many
CSARVGQVANYGYTF
>TRBV3-1|many
CASSQRFPDGYTF
>TRBV5-1|NA
CASSLGQGAFDEQSF